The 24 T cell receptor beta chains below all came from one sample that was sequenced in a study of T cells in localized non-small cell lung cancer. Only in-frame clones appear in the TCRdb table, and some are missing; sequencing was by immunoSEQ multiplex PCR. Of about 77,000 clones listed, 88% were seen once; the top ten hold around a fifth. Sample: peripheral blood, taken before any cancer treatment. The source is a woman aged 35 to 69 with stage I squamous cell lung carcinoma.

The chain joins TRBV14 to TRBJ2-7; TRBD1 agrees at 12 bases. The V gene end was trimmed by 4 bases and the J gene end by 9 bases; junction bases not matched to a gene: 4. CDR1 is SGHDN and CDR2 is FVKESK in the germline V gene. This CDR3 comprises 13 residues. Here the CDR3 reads CASSRGTGGRQYF. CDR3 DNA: TGTGCCAGCAGCCGAGGGACAGGGGGCAGGCAGTACTTC. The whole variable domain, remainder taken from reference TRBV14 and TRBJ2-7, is EAGVTQFPSHSVIEKGQTVTLRCDPISGHDNLYWYRRVMGKEIKFLLHFVKESKQDESGMPNNRFLAERTGGTYSTLKVQPAELEDSGVYFCASSRGTGGRQYFGPGTRLTVT.

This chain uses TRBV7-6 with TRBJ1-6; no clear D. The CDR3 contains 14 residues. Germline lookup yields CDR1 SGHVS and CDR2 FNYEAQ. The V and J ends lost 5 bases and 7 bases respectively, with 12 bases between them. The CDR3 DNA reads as TGTGCCAGCAGCCCCGACGGAGCGAATTCACCCCTCCACTTT. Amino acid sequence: CASSPDGANSPLHF.

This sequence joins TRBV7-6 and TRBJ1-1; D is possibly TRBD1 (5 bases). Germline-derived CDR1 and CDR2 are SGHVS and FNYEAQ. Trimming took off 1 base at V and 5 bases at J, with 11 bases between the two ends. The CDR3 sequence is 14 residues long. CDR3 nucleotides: TGTGCCAGCAGCTTAGGCAAGGGGTTGACTGAAGCTTTCTTT. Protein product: CASSLGKGLTEAFF.

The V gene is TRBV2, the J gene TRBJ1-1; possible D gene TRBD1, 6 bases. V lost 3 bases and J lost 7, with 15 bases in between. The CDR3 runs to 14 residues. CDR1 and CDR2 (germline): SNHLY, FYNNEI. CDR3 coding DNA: TGTGCCAGCAGTGAGTGGGGGGCCCTCCTTGAAGCTTTCTTT. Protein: CASSEWGALLEAFF.

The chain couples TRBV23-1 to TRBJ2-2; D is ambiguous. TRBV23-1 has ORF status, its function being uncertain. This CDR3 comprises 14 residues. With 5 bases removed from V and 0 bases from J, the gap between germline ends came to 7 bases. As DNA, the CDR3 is TGCGCCAGCAGTGGCTCAGCGAACACCGGGGAGCTGTTTTTT. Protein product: CASSGSANTGELFF.

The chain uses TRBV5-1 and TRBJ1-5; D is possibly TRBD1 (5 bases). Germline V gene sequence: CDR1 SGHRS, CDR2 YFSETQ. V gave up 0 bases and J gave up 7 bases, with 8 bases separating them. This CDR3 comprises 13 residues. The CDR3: CASSLAGEQPQHF. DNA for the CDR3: TGCGCCAGCAGCTTGGCGGGGGAACAGCCCCAGCATTTT.

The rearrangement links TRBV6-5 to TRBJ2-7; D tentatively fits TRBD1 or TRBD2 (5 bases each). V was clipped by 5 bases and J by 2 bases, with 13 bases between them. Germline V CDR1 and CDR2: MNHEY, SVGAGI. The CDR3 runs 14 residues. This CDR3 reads CASSEWQGAYEQYF. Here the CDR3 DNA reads TGTGCCAGCAGTGAATGGCAGGGAGCCTACGAGCAGTACTTC.

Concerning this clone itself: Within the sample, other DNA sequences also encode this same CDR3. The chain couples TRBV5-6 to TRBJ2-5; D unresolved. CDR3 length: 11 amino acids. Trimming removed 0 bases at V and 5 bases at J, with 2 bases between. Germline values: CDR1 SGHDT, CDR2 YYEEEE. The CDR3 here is CASSLEETQYF. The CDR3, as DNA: TGTGCCAGCAGCTTGGAGGAGACCCAGTACTTC.

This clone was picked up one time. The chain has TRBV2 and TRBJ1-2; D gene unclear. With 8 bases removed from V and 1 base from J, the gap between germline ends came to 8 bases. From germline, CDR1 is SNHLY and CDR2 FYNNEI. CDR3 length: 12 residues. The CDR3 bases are TGTGCCAGCGGTATCCTTAACTATGGCTACACCTTC. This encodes CASGILNYGYTF.

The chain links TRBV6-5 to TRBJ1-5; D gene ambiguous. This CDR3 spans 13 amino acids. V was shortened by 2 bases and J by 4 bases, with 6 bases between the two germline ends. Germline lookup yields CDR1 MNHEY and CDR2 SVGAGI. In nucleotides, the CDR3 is TGTGCCAGCAGTTACCGGGTTAATCAGCCCCAGCATTTT. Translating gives CASSYRVNQPQHF.

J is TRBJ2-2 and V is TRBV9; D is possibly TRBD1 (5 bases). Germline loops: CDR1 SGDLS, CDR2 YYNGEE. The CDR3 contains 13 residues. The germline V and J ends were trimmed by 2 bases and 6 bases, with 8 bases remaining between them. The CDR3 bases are TGTGCCAGCAGCGTCTCAGGGCCCGGGGAGCTGTTTTTT. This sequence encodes CASSVSGPGELFF.

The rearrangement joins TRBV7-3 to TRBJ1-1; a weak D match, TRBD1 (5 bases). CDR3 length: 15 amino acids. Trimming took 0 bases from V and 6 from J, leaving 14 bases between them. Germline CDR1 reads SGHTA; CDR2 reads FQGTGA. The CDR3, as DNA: TGTGCCAGCAGCTTAACGGGGGGGAGATCCGCTGAAGCTTTCTTT. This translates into CASSLTGGRSAEAFF.

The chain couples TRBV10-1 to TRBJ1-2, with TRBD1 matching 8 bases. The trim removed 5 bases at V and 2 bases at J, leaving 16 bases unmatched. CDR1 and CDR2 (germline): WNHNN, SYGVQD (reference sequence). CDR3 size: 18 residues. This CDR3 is CASSFLSNRGLSNYGYTF. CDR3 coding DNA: TGCGCCAGCAGTTTTCTCAGTAACAGGGGGTTGTCCAACTATGGCTACACCTTC.

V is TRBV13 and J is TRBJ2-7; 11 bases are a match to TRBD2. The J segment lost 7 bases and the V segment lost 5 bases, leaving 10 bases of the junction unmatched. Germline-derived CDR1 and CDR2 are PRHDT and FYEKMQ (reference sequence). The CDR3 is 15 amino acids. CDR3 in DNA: TGTGCCAGCAGCGGGGGACTAGCGGTCTCTACGGAGCAGTACTTC. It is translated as CASSGGLAVSTEQYF.

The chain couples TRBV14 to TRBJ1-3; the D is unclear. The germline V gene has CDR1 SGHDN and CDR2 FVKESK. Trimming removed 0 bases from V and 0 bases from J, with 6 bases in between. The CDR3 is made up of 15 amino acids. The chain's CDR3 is CASSQDWNSGNTIYF. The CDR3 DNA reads TGTGCCAGCAGCCAAGATTGGAACTCTGGAAACACCATATATTTT.

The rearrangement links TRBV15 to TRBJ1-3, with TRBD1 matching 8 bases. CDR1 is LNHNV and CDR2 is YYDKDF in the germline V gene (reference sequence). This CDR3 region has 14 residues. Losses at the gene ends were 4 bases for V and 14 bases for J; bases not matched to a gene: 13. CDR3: CATSIGTGPTPVYF. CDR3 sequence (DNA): TGTGCCACCAGCATAGGGACAGGTCCCACCCCGGTATATTTT.

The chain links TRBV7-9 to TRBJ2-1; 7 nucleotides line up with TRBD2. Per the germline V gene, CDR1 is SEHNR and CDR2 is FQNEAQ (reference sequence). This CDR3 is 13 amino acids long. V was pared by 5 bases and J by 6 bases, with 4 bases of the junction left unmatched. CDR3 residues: CASSPGEGNEQFF. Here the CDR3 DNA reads TGTGCCAGCAGCCCCGGGGAGGGCAATGAGCAGTTCTTC.

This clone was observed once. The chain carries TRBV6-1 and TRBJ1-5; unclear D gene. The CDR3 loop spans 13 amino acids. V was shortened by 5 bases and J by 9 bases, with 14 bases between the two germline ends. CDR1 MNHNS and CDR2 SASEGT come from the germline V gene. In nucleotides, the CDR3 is TGTGCCAGCAGTAAGACAACTCCACCGCCCCAGCATTTT. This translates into CASSKTTPPPQHF.

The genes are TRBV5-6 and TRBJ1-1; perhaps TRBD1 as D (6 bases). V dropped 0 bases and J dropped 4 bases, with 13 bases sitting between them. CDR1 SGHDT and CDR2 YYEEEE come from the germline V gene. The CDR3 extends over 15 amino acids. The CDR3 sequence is CASSLVGRGFTEAFF. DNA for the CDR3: TGTGCCAGCAGCTTGGTTGGCAGGGGATTCACTGAAGCTTTCTTT.

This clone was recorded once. The CDR3 DNA reads as TGCGCCAGCAGCTTCGGGGGAAGGGCTTCACCCCTCCACTTT. Amino acids: CASSFGGRASPLHF. The rearrangement links TRBV5-1 to TRBJ1-6; D might be TRBD1 (5 bases). V shed 2 bases and J shed 9 bases, with 12 bases lying between them. In germline, CDR1 is SGHRS, CDR2 YFSETQ. The CDR3 is made up of 14 amino acids.

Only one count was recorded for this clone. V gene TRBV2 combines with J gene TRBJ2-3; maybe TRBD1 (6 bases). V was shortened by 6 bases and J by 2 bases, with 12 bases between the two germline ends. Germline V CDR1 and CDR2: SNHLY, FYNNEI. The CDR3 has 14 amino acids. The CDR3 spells CASRDRETTDTQYF. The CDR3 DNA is TGTGCCAGCAGGGACAGAGAAACCACAGATACGCAGTATTTT.

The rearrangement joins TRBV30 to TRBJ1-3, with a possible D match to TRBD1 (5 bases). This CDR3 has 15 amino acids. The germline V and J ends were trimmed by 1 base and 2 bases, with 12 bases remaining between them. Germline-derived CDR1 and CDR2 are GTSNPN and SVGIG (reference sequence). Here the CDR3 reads CAWSGFMGAGNTIYF. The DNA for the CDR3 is TGTGCCTGGAGTGGCTTCATGGGGGCTGGAAACACCATATATTTT.

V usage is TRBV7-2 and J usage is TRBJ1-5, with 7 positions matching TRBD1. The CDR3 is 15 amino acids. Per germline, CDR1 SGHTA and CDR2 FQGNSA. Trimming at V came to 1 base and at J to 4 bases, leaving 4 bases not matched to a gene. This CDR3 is CASSLGDRANQPQHF. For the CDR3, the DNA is TGTGCCAGCAGCTTAGGGGACAGAGCTAATCAGCCCCAGCATTTT.

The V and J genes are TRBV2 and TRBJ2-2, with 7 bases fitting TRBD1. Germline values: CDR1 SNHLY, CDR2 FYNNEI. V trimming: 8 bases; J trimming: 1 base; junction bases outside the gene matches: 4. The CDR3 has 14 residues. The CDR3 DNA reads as TGTGCCAGCGAGGGGGCTCAGAACACCGGGGAGCTGTTTTTT. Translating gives CASEGAQNTGELFF.